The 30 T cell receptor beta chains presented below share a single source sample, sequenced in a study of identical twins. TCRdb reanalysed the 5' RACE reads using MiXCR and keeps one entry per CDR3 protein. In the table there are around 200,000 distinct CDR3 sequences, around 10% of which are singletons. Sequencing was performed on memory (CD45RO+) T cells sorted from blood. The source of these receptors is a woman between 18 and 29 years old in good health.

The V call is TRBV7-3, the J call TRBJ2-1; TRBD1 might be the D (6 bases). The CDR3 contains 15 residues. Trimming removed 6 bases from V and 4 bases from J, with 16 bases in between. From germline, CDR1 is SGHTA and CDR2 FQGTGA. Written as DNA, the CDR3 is TGTGCCAGCAGTAAAGACTACCAGGGGTACAATGAGCAGTTCTTC. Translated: CASSKDYQGYNEQFF.

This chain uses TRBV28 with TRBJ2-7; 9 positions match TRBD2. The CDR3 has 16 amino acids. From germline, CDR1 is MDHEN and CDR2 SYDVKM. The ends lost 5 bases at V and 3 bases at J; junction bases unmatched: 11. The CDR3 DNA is TGTGCCAGCAGTGGGGCTGGGGCGGGAGGGTACTACGAGCAGTACTTC. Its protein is CASSGAGAGGYYEQYF.

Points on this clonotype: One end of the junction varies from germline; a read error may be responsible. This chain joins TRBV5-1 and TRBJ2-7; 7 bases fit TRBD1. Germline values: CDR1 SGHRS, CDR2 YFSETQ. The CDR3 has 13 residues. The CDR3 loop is CASSSRGSFEQYF. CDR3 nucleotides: TGCGCCAGCAGTAGCAGGGGGTCCTTCGAGCAGTACTTC.

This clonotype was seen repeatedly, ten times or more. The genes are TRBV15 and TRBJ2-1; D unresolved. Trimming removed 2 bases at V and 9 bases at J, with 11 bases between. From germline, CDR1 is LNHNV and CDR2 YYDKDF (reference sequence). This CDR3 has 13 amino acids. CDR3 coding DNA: TGTGCCACCAGCAGAATAGGTTTCGCTGAGCAGTTCTTC. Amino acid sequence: CATSRIGFAEQFF.

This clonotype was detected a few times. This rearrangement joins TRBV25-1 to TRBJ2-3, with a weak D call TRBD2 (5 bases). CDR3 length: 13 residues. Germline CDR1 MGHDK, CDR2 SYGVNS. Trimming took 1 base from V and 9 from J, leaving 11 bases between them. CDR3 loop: CASSELPPGTQYF. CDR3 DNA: TGTGCCAGCAGTGAATTACCTCCGGGAACGCAGTATTTT. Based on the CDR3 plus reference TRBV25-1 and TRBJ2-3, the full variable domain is EADIYQTPRYLVIGTGKKITLECSQTMGHDKMYWYQQDPGMELHLIHYSYGVNSTEKGDLSSESTVSRIRTEHFPLTLESARPSHTSQYLCASSELPPGTQYFGPGTRLTVL.

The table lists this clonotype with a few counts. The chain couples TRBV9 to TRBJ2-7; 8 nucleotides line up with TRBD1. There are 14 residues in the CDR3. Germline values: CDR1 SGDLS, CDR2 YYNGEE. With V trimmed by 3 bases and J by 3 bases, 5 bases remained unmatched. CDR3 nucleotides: TGTGCCAGCAGCGCGGACAGGGAAGGCTACGAGCAGTACTTC. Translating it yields CASSADREGYEQYF.

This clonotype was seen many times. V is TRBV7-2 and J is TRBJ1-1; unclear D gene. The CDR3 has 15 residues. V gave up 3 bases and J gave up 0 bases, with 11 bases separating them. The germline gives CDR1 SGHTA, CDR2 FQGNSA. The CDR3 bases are TGTGCCAGCAGCTTCGGATTCAGCTTGAACACTGAAGCTTTCTTT. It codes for CASSFGFSLNTEAFF.

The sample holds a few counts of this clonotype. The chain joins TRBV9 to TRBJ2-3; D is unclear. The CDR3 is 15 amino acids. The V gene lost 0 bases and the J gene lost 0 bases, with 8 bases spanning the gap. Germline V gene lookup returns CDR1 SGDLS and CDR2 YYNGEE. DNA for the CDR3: TGTGCCAGCAGCGTAGAGCCTAGTAGCACAGATACGCAGTATTTT. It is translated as CASSVEPSSTDTQYF.

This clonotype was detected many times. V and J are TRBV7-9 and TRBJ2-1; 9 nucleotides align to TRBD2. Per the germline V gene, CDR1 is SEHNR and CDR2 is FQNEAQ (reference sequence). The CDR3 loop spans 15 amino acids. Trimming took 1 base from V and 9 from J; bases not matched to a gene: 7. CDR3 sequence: CASSLGGTSRGEQFF. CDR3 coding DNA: TGTGCCAGCAGCTTAGGCGGGACTAGCCGGGGTGAGCAGTTCTTC.

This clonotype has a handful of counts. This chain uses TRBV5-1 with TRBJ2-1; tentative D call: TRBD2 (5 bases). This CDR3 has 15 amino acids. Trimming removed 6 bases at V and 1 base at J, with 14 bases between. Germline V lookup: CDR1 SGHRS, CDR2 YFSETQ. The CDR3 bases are TGCGCCAGCATAGTTGGGAGTGGGTCCTACAATGAGCAGTTCTTC. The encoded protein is CASIVGSGSYNEQFF.

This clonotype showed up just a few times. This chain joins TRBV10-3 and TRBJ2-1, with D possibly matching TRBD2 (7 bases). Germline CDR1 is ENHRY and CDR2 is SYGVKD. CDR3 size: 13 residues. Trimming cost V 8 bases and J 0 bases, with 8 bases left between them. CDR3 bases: TGTGCCATCGGGGGGGCCTCCTACAATGAGCAGTTCTTC. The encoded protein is CAIGGASYNEQFF.

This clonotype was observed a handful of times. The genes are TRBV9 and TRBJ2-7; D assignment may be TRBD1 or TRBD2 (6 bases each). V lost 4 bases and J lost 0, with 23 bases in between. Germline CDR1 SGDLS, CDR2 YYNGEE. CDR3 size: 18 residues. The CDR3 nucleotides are TGTGCCAGCAGCCTAAGGCGGTCTCGGGGGCTCCCCTCCTACGAGCAGTACTTC. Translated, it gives CASSLRRSRGLPSYEQYF.

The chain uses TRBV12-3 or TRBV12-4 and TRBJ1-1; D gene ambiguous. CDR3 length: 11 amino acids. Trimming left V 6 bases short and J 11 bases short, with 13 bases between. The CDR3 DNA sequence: TGTGCCAGCAGCTACACAGAAGGGGCTTTCTTT. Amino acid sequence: CASSYTEGAFF.

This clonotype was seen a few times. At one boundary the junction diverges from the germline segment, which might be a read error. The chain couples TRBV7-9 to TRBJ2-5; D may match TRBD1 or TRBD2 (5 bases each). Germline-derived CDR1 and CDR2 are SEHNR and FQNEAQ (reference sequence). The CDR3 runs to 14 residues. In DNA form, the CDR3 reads TGTGCCAGCAGCTTAGTCAGGGACCACGAGACCCAGTACTTC. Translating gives CASSLVRDHETQYF.

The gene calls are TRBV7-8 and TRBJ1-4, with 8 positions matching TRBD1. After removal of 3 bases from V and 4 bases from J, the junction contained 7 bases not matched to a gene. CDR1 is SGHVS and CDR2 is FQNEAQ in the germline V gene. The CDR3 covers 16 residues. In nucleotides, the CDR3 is TGTGCCAGCAGCTTCTTCACAGGGGGATTTAATGAAAAACTGTTTTTT. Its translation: CASSFFTGGFNEKLFF.

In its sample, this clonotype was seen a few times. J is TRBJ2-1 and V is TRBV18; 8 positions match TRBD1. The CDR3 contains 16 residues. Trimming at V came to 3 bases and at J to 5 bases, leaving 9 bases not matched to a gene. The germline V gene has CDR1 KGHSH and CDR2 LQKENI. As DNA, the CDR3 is TGTGCCAGCTCACCCCCGACAGGGGACCTTAACAATGAGCAGTTCTTC. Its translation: CASSPPTGDLNNEQFF.

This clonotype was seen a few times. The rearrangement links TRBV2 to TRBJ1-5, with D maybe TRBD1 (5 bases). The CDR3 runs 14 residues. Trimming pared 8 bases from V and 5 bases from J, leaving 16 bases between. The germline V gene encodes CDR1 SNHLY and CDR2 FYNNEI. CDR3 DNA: TGTGCCAGCTTAAGCCGGGACGGCGATCAGCCCCAGCATTTT. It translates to CASLSRDGDQPQHF.

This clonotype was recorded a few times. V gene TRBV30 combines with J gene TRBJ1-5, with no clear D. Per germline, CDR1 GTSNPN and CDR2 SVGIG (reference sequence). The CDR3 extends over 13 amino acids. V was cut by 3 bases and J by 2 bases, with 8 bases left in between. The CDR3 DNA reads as TGTGCCTGGAGCCCACAGCGCAATCAGCCCCAGCATTTT. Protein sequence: CAWSPQRNQPQHF.

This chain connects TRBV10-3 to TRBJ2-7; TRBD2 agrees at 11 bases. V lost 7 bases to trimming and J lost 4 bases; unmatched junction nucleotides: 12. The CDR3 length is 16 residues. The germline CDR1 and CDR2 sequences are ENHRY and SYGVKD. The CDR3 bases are TGTGCCATCAAGGGGACTTTAGCGGGAGGGAGGTACGAGCAGTACTTC. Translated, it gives CAIKGTLAGGRYEQYF.

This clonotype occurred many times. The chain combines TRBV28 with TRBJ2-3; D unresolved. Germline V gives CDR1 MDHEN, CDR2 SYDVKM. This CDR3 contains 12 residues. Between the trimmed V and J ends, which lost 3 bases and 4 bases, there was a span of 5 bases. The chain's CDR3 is CASSFGADTQYF. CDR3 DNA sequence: TGTGCCAGCAGTTTTGGAGCAGATACGCAGTATTTT.

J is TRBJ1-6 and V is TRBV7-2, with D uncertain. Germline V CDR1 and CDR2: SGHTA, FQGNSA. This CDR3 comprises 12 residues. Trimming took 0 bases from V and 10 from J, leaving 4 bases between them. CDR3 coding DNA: TGTGCCAGCAGCTTAGCCCTGTCACCCCTCCACTTT. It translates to CASSLALSPLHF. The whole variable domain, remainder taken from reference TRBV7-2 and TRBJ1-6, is GAGVSQSPSNKVTEKGKDVELRCDPISGHTALYWYRQSLGQGLEFLIYFQGNSAPDKSGLPSDRFSAERTGGSVSTLTIQRTQQEDSAVYLCASSLALSPLHFGNGTRLTVT.

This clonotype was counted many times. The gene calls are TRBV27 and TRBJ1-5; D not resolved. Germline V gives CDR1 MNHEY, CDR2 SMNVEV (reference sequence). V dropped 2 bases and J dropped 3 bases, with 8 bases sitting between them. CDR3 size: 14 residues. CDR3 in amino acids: CASSLSRNNQPQHF. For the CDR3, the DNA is TGTGCCAGCAGTTTAAGTCGGAACAATCAGCCCCAGCATTTT.

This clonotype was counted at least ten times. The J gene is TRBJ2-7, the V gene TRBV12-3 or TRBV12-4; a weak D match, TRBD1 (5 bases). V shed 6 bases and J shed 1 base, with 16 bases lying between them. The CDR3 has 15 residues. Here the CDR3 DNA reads TGTGCCAGCAGCCCCTCCGACCCAGGGTCCTACGAGCAGTACTTC. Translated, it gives CASSPSDPGSYEQYF.

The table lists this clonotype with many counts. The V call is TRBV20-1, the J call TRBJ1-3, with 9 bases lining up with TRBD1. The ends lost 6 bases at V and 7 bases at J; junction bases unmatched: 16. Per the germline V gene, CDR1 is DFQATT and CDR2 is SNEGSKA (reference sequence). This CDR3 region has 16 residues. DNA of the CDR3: TGCAGTGCCTGGCGTTCGACAGGGGGTTTTTCCAACACCATATATTTT. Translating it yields CSAWRSTGGFSNTIYF.

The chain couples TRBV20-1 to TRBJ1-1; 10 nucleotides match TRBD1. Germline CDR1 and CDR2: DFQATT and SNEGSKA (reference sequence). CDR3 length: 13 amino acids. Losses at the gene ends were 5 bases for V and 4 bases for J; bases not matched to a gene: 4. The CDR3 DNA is TGCAGTGCTCCCCGGACAGGGGGCACTGAAGCTTTCTTT. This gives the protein CSAPRTGGTEAFF.

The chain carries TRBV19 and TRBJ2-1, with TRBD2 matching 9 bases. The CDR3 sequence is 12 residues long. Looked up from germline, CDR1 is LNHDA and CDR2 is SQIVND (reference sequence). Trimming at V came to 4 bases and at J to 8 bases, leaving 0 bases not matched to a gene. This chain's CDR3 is CASSSGRDEQFF. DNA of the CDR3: TGTGCCAGTAGTAGCGGGAGGGATGAGCAGTTCTTC. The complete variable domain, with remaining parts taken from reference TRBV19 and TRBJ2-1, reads DGGITQSPKYLFRKEGQNVTLSCEQNLNHDAMYWYRQDPGQGLRLIYYSQIVNDFQKGDIAEGYSVSREKKESFPLTVTSAQKNPTAFYLCASSSGRDEQFFGPGTRLTVL.

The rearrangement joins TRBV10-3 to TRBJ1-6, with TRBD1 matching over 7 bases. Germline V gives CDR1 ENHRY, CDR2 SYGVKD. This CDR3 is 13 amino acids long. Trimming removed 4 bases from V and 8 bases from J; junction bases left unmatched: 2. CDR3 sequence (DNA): TGTGCCATCAGTGGACAGGGAGATTCACCCCTCCACTTT. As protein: CAISGQGDSPLHF.

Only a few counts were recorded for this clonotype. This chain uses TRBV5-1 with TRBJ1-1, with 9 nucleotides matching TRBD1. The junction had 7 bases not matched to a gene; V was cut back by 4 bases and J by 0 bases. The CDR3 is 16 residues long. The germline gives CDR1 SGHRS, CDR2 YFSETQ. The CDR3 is CASSTGTGIMNTEAFF. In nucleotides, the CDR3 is TGCGCCAGCAGCACCGGGACAGGGATTATGAACACTGAAGCTTTCTTT.

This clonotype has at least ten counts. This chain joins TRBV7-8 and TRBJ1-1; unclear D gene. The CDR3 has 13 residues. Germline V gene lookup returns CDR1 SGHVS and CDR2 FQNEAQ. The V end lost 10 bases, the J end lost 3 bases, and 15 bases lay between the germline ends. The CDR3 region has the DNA TGTGCCACAGCCCCCCAGTTGGACACTGAAGCTTTCTTT. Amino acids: CATAPQLDTEAFF.

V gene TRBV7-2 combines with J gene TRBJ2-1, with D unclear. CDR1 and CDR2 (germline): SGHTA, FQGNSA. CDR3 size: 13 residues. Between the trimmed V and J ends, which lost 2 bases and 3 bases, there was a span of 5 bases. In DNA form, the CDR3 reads TGTGCCAGCAGCTTAAATAGCTACAATGAGCAGTTCTTC. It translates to CASSLNSYNEQFF. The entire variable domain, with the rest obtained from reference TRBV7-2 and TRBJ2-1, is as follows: GAGVSQSPSNKVTEKGKDVELRCDPISGHTALYWYRQSLGQGLEFLIYFQGNSAPDKSGLPSDRFSAERTGGSVSTLTIQRTQQEDSAVYLCASSLNSYNEQFFGPGTRLTVL.